This entry concerns a single T cell receptor (beta chain). V lost 2 bases and J lost 1, with 5 bases in between. The germline CDR1 and CDR2 sequences are SQVTM and ANQGSEA. The CDR3 contains 12 residues. Time point: patch test 2, 6 weeks after DPC sensitization. Treatment indicated: therapeutic diphenylcyclopropenone sensitization with weekly scalp DPC. Every donor had alopecia and was 18 to 70 years old; all were suitable for DPC. These data belong to a study of human T cells and chemical hapten exposure. TCRdb called the RACE reads again in MiXCR, with one record for every CDR3 protein. The sample carries 110,000 to 150,000 distinct CDR3 sequences, roughly 10% recorded once.

V gene TRBV29-1 combines with J gene TRBJ1-1; no firm D call. The clonotype originates from a woman aged 45-60 years with alopecia areata. Some clones in this sample may be carry-over from other donors' samples. The sample was whole blood, taken in connection with sensitization to the hapten diphenylcyclopropenone (DPC). CDR3 DNA: TGCAGCGTTGAAAGGCCGAACACTGAAGCTTTCTTT. Translating gives CSVERPNTEAFF.